The T cell receptor beta chain described here comes from a study of CD8 T cells in Susac syndrome. V was pared by 4 bases and J by 3 bases, with 8 bases of the junction left unmatched. CDR3 size: 16 residues. Germline CDR1 and CDR2: SGHAT and FQNNGV. The RNA, roughly 0.45 to 1 ug, was put through reverse transcription using random hexamers. TCRdb re-called the immunoSEQ multiplex PCR reads through MiXCR, storing one row per CDR3 protein. The sample lists some 140,000 distinct CDR3 sequences; around 91% were seen once. The receptor was isolated from a human donor with multiple sclerosis. Sequencing was carried out using CD8+ T cells from PBMCs. V gene TRBV11-2 combines with J gene TRBJ2-2; 7 bases line up with TRBD1. CDR3 DNA: TGTGCCAGCAGCTCGGACAGGTTACTTGACACCGGGGAGCTGTTTTTT. This encodes CASSSDRLLDTGELFF.